One and the same sample provided the 6 T cell receptor beta chains below, sequenced in a study of OX40 agonist ivuxolimab in advanced cancers. Profiled with immunoSEQ multiplex PCR; TCRdb holds only in-frame clones, not every one. The data show about 80,000 clones, with 94% seen just once and approximately 11% held by the top ten. Sequenced here: CD4+ or CD8+ T cells sorted from blood, sampled in a trial of the OX40 agonist ivuxolimab. The receptor source for this set is an adult with an advanced solid tumor such as melanoma, head and neck, liver or kidney cancer.

This sequence joins TRBV4-1 and TRBJ1-5; TRBD1 is a possible D gene (5 bases). CDR1 and CDR2 from the germline V gene are MGHRA and YSYEKL. The CDR3 is 15 amino acids. The V and J ends lost 4 bases and 5 bases respectively, with 15 bases between them. The chain's CDR3 is CASSLSYDSYQPQHF. For the CDR3, the DNA is TGCGCCAGCAGCCTATCCTATGACAGTTATCAGCCCCAGCATTTT.

The gene calls are TRBV7-3 and TRBJ2-2; D call uncertain. This CDR3 is built from 14 residues. Germline CDR1 and CDR2: SGHTA and FQGTGA. V was trimmed by 5 bases and J by 1 base, leaving 8 bases between them. In DNA, the CDR3 is TGTGCCAGCAGCCGAATGGGGAACACCGGGGAGCTGTTTTTT. It encodes CASSRMGNTGELFF.

The chain joins TRBV4-3 to TRBJ2-7; weak D call: TRBD2 (6 bases). Germline V CDR1 and CDR2: LGHNA, YSLEER. The CDR3 is 15 amino acids. V was shortened by 1 base and J by 2 bases, with 12 bases between the two germline ends. The CDR3 DNA reads as TGCGCCAGCAGCCAAGTTGGGGGGAACCCCTACGAGCAGTACTTC. Translated: CASSQVGGNPYEQYF.

The chain employs TRBV7-9 and TRBJ1-1; D not certain. Between the trimmed V and J ends, which lost 5 bases and 2 bases, there was a span of 12 bases. The CDR3 totals 14 residues. Germline values: CDR1 SEHNR, CDR2 FQNEAQ (reference sequence). CDR3 in DNA: TGTGCCAGCAGCCCACGGACGGGTAACACTGAAGCTTTCTTT. This encodes CASSPRTGNTEAFF.

The rearrangement uses TRBV13 and TRBJ2-6, with a tentative D call TRBD1 (6 bases). CDR3 size: 17 residues. Germline-derived CDR1 and CDR2 are PRHDT and FYEKMQ (reference sequence). The V gene lost 0 bases and the J gene lost 2 bases, with 11 bases spanning the gap. The CDR3, as DNA: TGTGCCAGCAGCTTAGGCCTAGGGGGAGCTGGGGCCAACGTCCTGACTTTC. This gives the protein CASSLGLGGAGANVLTF.

This chain joins TRBV19 and TRBJ1-3; the D gene is possibly TRBD1 (5 bases). V dropped 8 bases and J dropped 2 bases, with 13 bases sitting between them. Germline V lookup: CDR1 LNHDA, CDR2 SQIVND (reference sequence). CDR3 size: 14 residues. CDR3 sequence (DNA): TGTGCCAGTTTCTTTCAGGGTCCTGGAAACACCATATATTTT. Translated, it gives CASFFQGPGNTIYF. Based on the CDR3 plus reference TRBV19 and TRBJ1-3, the full variable domain is DGGITQSPKYLFRKEGQNVTLSCEQNLNHDAMYWYRQDPGQGLRLIYYSQIVNDFQKGDIAEGYSVSREKKESFPLTVTSAQKNPTAFYLCASFFQGPGNTIYFGEGSWLTVV.